This TCR beta chain is from a study of blood T cell repertoires in COVID-19. On the study more broadly: Samples taken during acute and convalescent COVID-19 were collected in the United States, Italy and Spain. Sources were T cells, B-cell-depleted T cells, or PBMCs; the material itself was cDNA or gDNA.

Per the original data handling: Amplification of reference gene primers was used by the study to estimate nucleated cell counts. The protocol was immunoSEQ multiplex PCR, while the TCRdb copy is restricted to in-frame clones and leaves out a portion. D and trimming come from the DNA, and the V and J calls and clone size come from that table. The sample lists around 42,000 clones; roughly 76% were seen once. Germline values: CDR1 MNHEY, CDR2 SVGEGT. V was cut by 6 bases and J by 8 bases, with 11 bases left in between. The CDR3 has 13 residues. Sequenced material: peripheral blood. This clonotype was sampled from a man between 65 and 85 years old with active or convalescent COVID-19. This sequence joins TRBV6-2 or TRBV6-3 and TRBJ1-6; perhaps TRBD1 as D (6 bases). The CDR3: CASSSTGYSPLHF. The CDR3 DNA reads TGTGCCAGCAGCTCCACAGGGTATTCACCCCTCCACTTT.